The 30 T cell receptor beta chains reported below all come from one sample, sequenced in a study of T cell responses to AZD1222 COVID-19 vaccine. Profiling relied on immunoSEQ multiplex PCR, and the TCRdb table lists in-frame clones only, not all of them. The data contain some 200,000 clones, 90% to 95% of them singletons. This sample comprised peripheral blood, obtained 28 days after the second AZD1222 dose. Receptors originate from an adult who received the AZD1222 COVID-19 vaccine.

This clone is a singleton in its sample. The rearrangement links TRBV7-9 to TRBJ2-7, with D tentatively TRBD1 (5 bases). V lost 3 bases and J 0 bases, leaving 12 bases between the germline ends. Germline CDR1 and CDR2: SEHNR and FQNEAQ (reference sequence). This CDR3 is 15 amino acids long. The CDR3 sequence: CASSLTVTSSYEQYF. Here the CDR3 DNA reads TGTGCCAGCAGCTTGACAGTGACCTCCTCCTACGAGCAGTACTTC.

The chain is built from TRBV9 and TRBJ1-1; perhaps TRBD1 as D (6 bases). The V gene lost 3 bases and the J gene lost 3 bases, with 12 bases spanning the gap. In germline, CDR1 is SGDLS, CDR2 YYNGEE. The CDR3 spans 14 residues. The CDR3 coding sequence is TGTGCCAGCAGCGCTGGGTCAGGGGACACTGAAGCTTTCTTT. This encodes CASSAGSGDTEAFF.

V is TRBV6-4 and J is TRBJ1-1, with 10 bases lining up with TRBD1. Germline CDR1 MRHNA, CDR2 SNTAGT. V trimming: 0 bases; J trimming: 8 bases; junction bases outside the gene matches: 6. CDR3 size: 15 residues. This CDR3 is CASSDSDRGRAEAFF. For the CDR3, the DNA is TGTGCCAGCAGTGACTCAGACAGGGGGCGAGCCGAAGCTTTCTTT.

The V and J genes are TRBV9 and TRBJ2-2; 10 bases are a match to TRBD1. The CDR3 is made up of 14 amino acids. Germline V gene sequence: CDR1 SGDLS, CDR2 YYNGEE. With V trimmed by 4 bases and J by 6 bases, 3 bases remained unmatched. CDR3 nucleotide sequence: TGTGCCAGCAGCACAGGGACAGGGGCCGGGGAGCTGTTTTTT. Protein product: CASSTGTGAGELFF.

This clone was found once. This specimen includes other DNA sequences encoding the same CDR3. The gene calls are TRBV6-5 and TRBJ1-1; TRBD1 is a possible D gene (6 bases). Trimming cost V 0 bases and J 2 bases, with 10 bases left between them. CDR1 and CDR2 (germline): MNHEY, SVGAGI. This CDR3 comprises 15 residues. The CDR3 coding sequence is TGTGCCAGCAGTTACTCGCAGGGGAGAAACACTGAAGCTTTCTTT. Its translation: CASSYSQGRNTEAFF.

J is TRBJ2-3 and V is TRBV19; the D is unclear. There are 13 residues in the CDR3. Trimming took off 6 bases at V and 0 bases at J, with 7 bases between the two ends. Germline V gives CDR1 LNHDA, CDR2 SQIVND (reference sequence). In nucleotides, the CDR3 is TGTGCCAGTAGCCACTCTAGCACAGATACGCAGTATTTT. It translates to CASSHSSTDTQYF.

V and J are TRBV14 and TRBJ1-6; D unclear. The V gene lost 3 bases and the J gene lost 2 bases, with 8 bases spanning the gap. The germline gives CDR1 SGHDN, CDR2 FVKESK. CDR3 size: 15 residues. This CDR3 is CASSHSGTYNSPLHF. CDR3 in DNA: TGTGCCAGCAGCCATAGCGGGACCTATAATTCACCCCTCCACTTT.

The V gene is TRBV7-8, the J gene TRBJ2-5; TRBD1 is a possible D gene (5 bases). The V end lost 4 bases, the J end lost 2 bases, and 8 bases lay between the germline ends. The CDR3 runs 13 residues. In germline, CDR1 is SGHVS, CDR2 FQNEAQ. CDR3: CASSSDRQETQYF. CDR3 nucleotides: TGTGCCAGCAGCTCCGACAGACAAGAGACCCAGTACTTC.

V is TRBV3-1 (or the pseudogene TRBV3-2) and J is TRBJ1-1; D is perhaps TRBD1 (5 bases). With 0 bases removed from V and 3 bases from J, the gap between germline ends came to 14 bases. The germline CDR1 and CDR2 sequences are LGHDT and YNNKEL (reference sequence). This CDR3 has 16 amino acids. The CDR3 bases are TGTGCCAGCAGCCAAGATCTCGGGGGGTATGACACTGAAGCTTTCTTT. Translating it yields CASSQDLGGYDTEAFF.

The chain is built from TRBV18 and TRBJ1-4; 8 positions agree with TRBD1. Germline values: CDR1 KGHSH, CDR2 LQKENI. The CDR3 is 16 residues long. V shed 0 bases and J 5 bases; nucleotides not matched to a gene: 5. This chain's CDR3 is CASSPPVGTGNEKLFF. DNA for the CDR3: TGTGCCAGCTCACCACCCGTCGGGACAGGAAATGAAAAACTGTTTTTT.

The chain has TRBV5-1 and TRBJ1-1, with D unclear. Germline V gene data show CDR1 as SGHRS and CDR2 as YFSETQ. V dropped 2 bases and J dropped 0 bases, with 17 bases sitting between them. This CDR3 is built from 17 residues. CDR3 in amino acids: CASSFLGGRGMNTEAFF. The DNA for the CDR3 is TGCGCCAGCAGCTTCTTGGGAGGCCGGGGTATGAACACTGAAGCTTTCTTT.

The chain carries TRBV19 and TRBJ1-1; 12 positions agree with TRBD1. V shed 7 bases and J 5 bases; nucleotides not matched to a gene: 11. Germline V gene data show CDR1 as LNHDA and CDR2 as SQIVND (reference sequence). This CDR3 region has 16 residues. This CDR3 is CASTHRGQGALTEAFF. DNA for the CDR3: TGTGCCAGTACCCATCGGGGACAGGGGGCCCTTACTGAAGCTTTCTTT.

The genes are TRBV9 and TRBJ1-5; D is possibly TRBD1 (5 bases). Germline V lookup: CDR1 SGDLS, CDR2 YYNGEE. The ends were cut back, 4 bases at V and 3 bases at J, with 29 bases in the middle. The CDR3 sequence is 20 residues long. CDR3 coding DNA: TGTGCCAGCAGCCCACGTAGAGCGGGGCCGGGACCCCCTCACAATCAGCCCCAGCATTTT. It encodes CASSPRRAGPGPPHNQPQHF.

The chain combines TRBV7-2 with TRBJ2-7; 7 positions agree with TRBD2. Losses at the gene ends were 4 bases for V and 5 bases for J; bases not matched to a gene: 14. The CDR3 totals 16 residues. Germline V gene sequence: CDR1 SGHTA, CDR2 FQGNSA. The CDR3 bases are TGTGCCAGCAGCTCAAGATACCGGGACTACCGCAACGAGCAGTACTTC. Translating it yields CASSSRYRDYRNEQYF.

This chain connects TRBV2 to TRBJ1-1, with D possibly being TRBD1 (6 bases). Deletions cut 3 bases from V and 1 base from J, with 12 bases between. The CDR3 contains 15 residues. Germline V gene data show CDR1 as SNHLY and CDR2 as FYNNEI. CDR3 amino acids: CASSEPQGRNTEAFF. The CDR3, as DNA: TGTGCCAGCAGTGAGCCACAGGGAAGGAACACTGAAGCTTTCTTT. Together with reference TRBV2 and TRBJ1-1, the CDR3 gives the full variable domain: EPEVTQTPSHQVTQMGQEVILRCVPISNHLYFYWYRQILGQKVEFLVSFYNNEISEKSEIFDDQFSVERPDGSNFTLKIRSTKLEDSAMYFCASSEPQGRNTEAFFGQGTRLTVV.

The CDR3 spells CSLRRDKDSPGELFF. In DNA form, the CDR3 reads TGCAGCCTTCGCCGGGACAAAGATTCCCCCGGGGAGCTGTTTTTT. J is TRBJ2-2 and V is TRBV29-1; the D gene is possibly TRBD1 (6 bases). The CDR3 has 15 residues. The ends were cut back, 8 bases at V and 6 bases at J, with 22 bases in the middle. In germline, CDR1 is SQVTM, CDR2 ANQGSEA.

This clone was seen a single time. This chain links TRBV10-2 with TRBJ1-1, with D perhaps TRBD1 (6 bases). The germline V gene has CDR1 WSHSY and CDR2 SAAADI. The CDR3 sequence is 14 residues long. V gave up 6 bases and J gave up 2 bases, with 13 bases separating them. The CDR3 region has the DNA TGCGCCAGCAGGGCACAGGGTTCAAACACTGAAGCTTTCTTT. Translated: CASRAQGSNTEAFF.

This sequence joins TRBV28 and TRBJ1-5; a weak D match, TRBD1 (5 bases). Trimming pared 4 bases from V and 0 bases from J, leaving 22 bases between. The germline CDR1 and CDR2 sequences are MDHEN and SYDVKM. The CDR3 is 19 residues long. DNA for the CDR3: TGTGCCAGCAGTTCAACCGGGGCAGGGAGTTTCTATAGCAATCAGCCCCAGCATTTT. Translated: CASSSTGAGSFYSNQPQHF.

Details on this clone: A read error may account for a junction end that differs from germline. The chain joins TRBV7-7 to TRBJ2-5, with 12 bases lining up with TRBD1. The germline V gene has CDR1 SSHAT and CDR2 FNYEAQ (reference sequence). The CDR3 spans 16 residues. The CDR3 sequence: CASSFAGTGGGETQYF. The CDR3 DNA follows: TGTGCTAGCAGCTTCGCCGGGACAGGGGGCGGCGAGACCCAGTACTTC. Filled out from reference TRBV7-7 and TRBJ2-5, the complete variable domain reads GAGVSQSPRYKVTKRGQDVTLRCDPISSHATLYWYQQALGQGPEFLTYFNYEAQPDKSGLPSDRFSAERPEGSISTLTIQRTEQRDSAMYRCASSFAGTGGGETQYFGPGTRLLVL.

This clone appeared once. This rearrangement joins TRBV7-9 to TRBJ2-7; 14 positions agree with TRBD2. The CDR3 is 19 amino acids. Per the germline V gene, CDR1 is SEHNR and CDR2 is FQNEAQ (reference sequence). With 4 bases clipped from V and 3 bases from J, the junction kept 14 bases outside the gene matches. The CDR3 protein is CASSSPGLAGVGLGYEQYF. The CDR3, as DNA: TGTGCCAGCAGCTCTCCGGGACTAGCGGGAGTAGGCTTGGGCTACGAGCAGTACTTC.

V gene TRBV5-6 combines with J gene TRBJ1-1, with 7 bases fitting TRBD1. The trim removed 6 bases at V and 1 base at J, leaving 9 bases unmatched. The CDR3 is 15 residues long. Germline CDR1 is SGHDT and CDR2 is YYEEEE. CDR3 amino acids: CASTVQGGPNTEAFF. The CDR3 bases are TGTGCCAGCACCGTCCAGGGGGGGCCGAACACTGAAGCTTTCTTT.

The chain combines TRBV10-2 with TRBJ2-3; D is undetermined. Trimming pared 8 bases from V and 9 bases from J, leaving 3 bases between. There are 8 residues in the CDR3. CDR1 is WSHSY and CDR2 is SAAADI in the germline V gene. The CDR3 coding sequence is TGCGCCAGCCTAACGCAGTATTTT. Protein: CASLTQYF.

The V gene is TRBV7-2, the J gene TRBJ1-6, with D uncertain. This CDR3 spans 15 amino acids. Trimming took 6 bases from V and 5 from J, leaving 14 bases between them. Germline V CDR1 and CDR2: SGHTA, FQGNSA. This CDR3 reads CASRPKGLNNSPLHF. CDR3 nucleotide sequence: TGTGCCAGCAGGCCGAAGGGTCTAAATAATTCACCCCTCCACTTT.

The CDR3 nucleotides read TGTGCCAGCAGTGCCGGACAGGGTCAACATTTT. Residues: CASSAGQGQHF. V and J are TRBV6-2 or TRBV6-3 and TRBJ1-5; 8 nucleotides agree with TRBD1. Trimming at V came to 5 bases and at J to 16 bases, leaving 7 bases not matched to a gene. The CDR3 runs to 11 residues. From germline, CDR1 is MNHEY and CDR2 SVGEGT.

This chain connects TRBV29-1 to TRBJ1-5; the D gene is possibly TRBD1 (5 bases). The length of the CDR3 is 15 residues. V shed 4 bases and J shed 1 base, with 14 bases lying between them. Germline V gives CDR1 SQVTM, CDR2 ANQGSEA. The CDR3 sequence: CSVGFGGGSNQPQHF. CDR3 DNA: TGCAGCGTTGGCTTTGGGGGGGGAAGCAATCAGCCCCAGCATTTT.

V and J are TRBV27 and TRBJ2-1; 9 bases align to TRBD1. Germline V CDR1 and CDR2: MNHEY, SMNVEV (reference sequence). This CDR3 spans 15 amino acids. Losses at the gene ends were 8 bases for V and 7 bases for J; bases not matched to a gene: 12. The CDR3 DNA is TGTGCCAGCCTCCCTTCCGGGACAGGGTATAATGAGCAGTTCTTC. It specifies CASLPSGTGYNEQFF.

V and J are TRBV7-9 and TRBJ2-5, with D perhaps given as TRBD1 or TRBD2 (9 bases each). With 5 bases removed from V and 5 bases from J, the gap between germline ends came to 27 bases. The CDR3 length is 18 residues. CDR1 SEHNR and CDR2 FQNEAQ come from the germline V gene (reference sequence). This CDR3 is CASSLDRGSSGSRETQYF. CDR3 nucleotide sequence: TGTGCCAGCAGCCTTGACAGGGGGAGTAGCGGGAGCCGGGAGACCCAGTACTTC.

The chain joins TRBV14 to TRBJ2-7; possible D gene TRBD1, 6 bases. CDR3 length equals 15 residues. Trimming removed 4 bases at V and 0 bases at J, with 13 bases between. CDR1 SGHDN and CDR2 FVKESK come from the germline V gene. In nucleotides, the CDR3 is TGTGCCAGCAGCCCTCGGGACACTGGCTCCTACGAGCAGTACTTC. Translated: CASSPRDTGSYEQYF. The variable domain in full, with the rest retrieved from reference TRBV14 and TRBJ2-7, is EAGVTQFPSHSVIEKGQTVTLRCDPISGHDNLYWYRRVMGKEIKFLLHFVKESKQDESGMPNNRFLAERTGGTYSTLKVQPAELEDSGVYFCASSPRDTGSYEQYFGPGTRLTVT.

The gene calls are TRBV29-1 and TRBJ2-7; TRBD1 aligns across 9 bases. J was trimmed by 6 bases and V by 5 bases; bases with no gene match: 8. Germline CDR1 SQVTM, CDR2 ANQGSEA. The CDR3 sequence is 13 residues long. The CDR3, as DNA: TGCAGCGTTTCCGGGACAGGGATCATCGAGCAGTACTTC. Amino acid sequence: CSVSGTGIIEQYF.

The genes are TRBV7-2 and TRBJ1-4, with D possibly TRBD1 on 5 matching bases. The V end lost 4 bases, the J end lost 10 bases, and 22 bases lay between the germline ends. CDR3 length: 16 residues. In germline, CDR1 is SGHTA, CDR2 FQGNSA. Here the CDR3 reads CASSSSGLRGGGKLFF. In nucleotides, the CDR3 is TGTGCCAGCAGCTCCTCAGGTCTTAGGGGAGGAGGAAAACTGTTTTTT. Drawing the rest from reference TRBV7-2 and TRBJ1-4, the complete variable domain is GAGVSQSPSNKVTEKGKDVELRCDPISGHTALYWYRQSLGQGLEFLIYFQGNSAPDKSGLPSDRFSAERTGGSVSTLTIQRTQQEDSAVYLCASSSSGLRGGGKLFFGSGTQLSVL.